These 29 T cell receptor beta chains were all obtained from the same sample, sequenced in a study of shared clonotypes between healthy human individuals. The method was immunoSEQ multiplex PCR; TCRdb's version includes in-frame clones alone and lacks a portion of them. The sample consists of about 2.3 million clones, 93% of them appearing once. Specimen: naive CD4+ T cells from PBMCs. Subset here: CD45RA+ positively selected. These receptors were collected from a young man in good health. Some clones in this sample may be carry-over from other donors' samples.

The genes are TRBV7-3 and TRBJ2-3, with TRBD1 as a possible D gene (6 bases). The germline V and J ends were trimmed by 3 bases and 4 bases, with 17 bases remaining between them. The CDR3 consists of 16 residues. CDR1 and CDR2 (germline): SGHTA, FQGTGA. The CDR3 DNA follows: TGTGCCAGCAGCTTGACTGGGGCCAAGGGGGCAGATACGCAGTATTTT. This codes for CASSLTGAKGADTQYF.

This clone was seen only once. V usage is TRBV28 and J usage is TRBJ1-5; possible D gene TRBD1, 5 bases. Germline V gene lookup returns CDR1 MDHEN and CDR2 SYDVKM. The CDR3 runs to 16 residues. V gave up 1 base and J gave up 3 bases, with 13 bases separating them. The DNA for the CDR3 is TGTGCCAGCAGTTTATCCCAGGGATTTTCCAATCAGCCCCAGCATTTT. Its translation is CASSLSQGFSNQPQHF.

This rearrangement joins TRBV7-2 to TRBJ2-2; 9 bases fit TRBD2. CDR1 is SGHTA, CDR2 FQGNSA, per germline. Trimming took 6 bases from V and 0 from J; bases not matched to a gene: 11. The CDR3 runs 18 residues. CDR3 sequence: CASRGALAGTPNTGELFF. The CDR3, as DNA: TGTGCCAGCAGAGGCGCTCTAGCGGGGACTCCGAACACCGGGGAGCTGTTTTTT.

The chain links TRBV5-1 to TRBJ1-2; D is possibly TRBD1 (5 bases). This CDR3 region has 14 residues. The V gene's germline CDR1 is SGHRS and CDR2 YFSETQ. V lost 2 bases and J 5 bases, leaving 13 bases between the germline ends. The CDR3 is CASSFSGTGYGYTF. The CDR3 DNA reads as TGCGCCAGCAGCTTCTCAGGGACGGGATATGGCTACACCTTC.

The genes are TRBV30 and TRBJ2-3; D may be TRBD1 (6 bases). The V gene lost 0 bases and the J gene lost 2 bases, with 9 bases spanning the gap. CDR1 is GTSNPN and CDR2 is SVGIG in the germline V gene (reference sequence). The CDR3 runs to 14 residues. The CDR3 loop reads CAWSVTGTTDTQYF. Written as DNA, the CDR3 is TGTGCCTGGAGTGTAACAGGGACCACAGATACGCAGTATTTT.

The chain is built from TRBV9 and TRBJ1-2; D gene ambiguous. Trimming pared 4 bases from V and 1 base from J, leaving 8 bases between. This CDR3 has 13 amino acids. Germline CDR1 SGDLS, CDR2 YYNGEE. The CDR3 nucleotides are TGTGCCAGCAGCTGGGATCTTAACTATGGCTACACCTTC. This codes for CASSWDLNYGYTF. Full variable domain (outside the CDR3, taken from reference TRBV9 and TRBJ1-2): DSGVTQTPKHLITATGQRVTLRCSPRSGDLSVYWYQQSLDQGLQFLIQYYNGEERAKGNILERFSAQQFPDLHSELNLSSLELGDSALYFCASSWDLNYGYTFGSGTRLTVV.

This chain links TRBV5-1 with TRBJ2-7, with unresolved D. Germline CDR1 is SGHRS and CDR2 is YFSETQ. The CDR3 length is 16 residues. Trimming removed 1 base at V and 3 bases at J, with 17 bases between. The CDR3 sequence: CASSLLGARTGYEQYF. CDR3 in DNA: TGCGCCAGCAGCTTGCTCGGCGCGCGCACTGGCTACGAGCAGTACTTC.

Of note for this clone: Other DNA variants within this sample encode the same CDR3. The V gene is TRBV9, the J gene TRBJ2-5; D is unclear. The CDR3 spans 13 residues. V was pared by 0 bases and J by 4 bases, with 7 bases between. Germline values: CDR1 SGDLS, CDR2 YYNGEE. The CDR3 sequence: CASSVGPGETQYF. The CDR3 DNA follows: TGTGCCAGCAGCGTAGGACCGGGAGAGACCCAGTACTTC.

The chain links TRBV20-1 to TRBJ2-7, with D uncertain. Per the germline V gene, CDR1 is DFQATT and CDR2 is SNEGSKA (reference sequence). This CDR3 contains 11 residues. Trimming removed 8 bases from V and 0 bases from J, with 8 bases in between. The CDR3, as DNA: TGCAGTCCGGCGAGCTCCTACGAGCAGTACTTC. It encodes CSPASSYEQYF.

The chain couples TRBV5-1 to TRBJ2-3; D ambiguous. Germline V lookup: CDR1 SGHRS, CDR2 YFSETQ. The CDR3 consists of 11 residues. The germline V and J ends were trimmed by 2 bases and 7 bases, with 5 bases remaining between them. DNA for the CDR3: TGCGCCAGCAGCTTACGAAATACGCAGTATTTT. Translation gives CASSLRNTQYF.

The chain joins TRBV28 to TRBJ2-7; 9 nucleotides match TRBD2. CDR1 is MDHEN, CDR2 SYDVKM, per germline. The CDR3 consists of 16 residues. Trimming removed 2 bases from V and 7 bases from J; junction bases left unmatched: 12. The CDR3 DNA is TGTGCCAGCAGTTTAGGTGCTAGCGGGATGTGGGGAGAGCAGTACTTC. Its translation is CASSLGASGMWGEQYF.

The gene calls are TRBV2 and TRBJ2-2, with TRBD2 matching over 8 bases. The CDR3 length is 15 residues. After removal of 5 bases from V and 0 bases from J, the junction contained 2 bases not matched to a gene. Germline V gene data show CDR1 as SNHLY and CDR2 as FYNNEI. CDR3: CASSLREANTGELFF. CDR3 nucleotides: TGTGCCAGCAGTCTGCGGGAGGCGAACACCGGGGAGCTGTTTTTT.

This clone was seen only a few times. Other DNA variants within this sample encode the same CDR3. CDR3 amino acids: CASSLVQGDTEAFF. CDR3 sequence (DNA): TGCGCCAGCAGCTTGGTTCAGGGGGACACTGAAGCTTTCTTT. The chain uses TRBV5-1 and TRBJ1-1; 7 bases align to TRBD1. The CDR3 consists of 14 residues. V gave up 0 bases and J gave up 3 bases; unmatched junction bases: 2. Germline CDR1 is SGHRS and CDR2 is YFSETQ.

This chain uses TRBV6-1 with TRBJ1-1; tentatively, D is TRBD1 (5 bases). From germline, CDR1 is MNHNS and CDR2 SASEGT. CDR3 length: 14 residues. The V end was cut by 5 bases, the J end by 1 base, with 11 bases between. The DNA of the CDR3 is TGTGCCAGCAGTTCCCAGACAGCGAACACTGAAGCTTTCTTT. It codes for CASSSQTANTEAFF.

The CDR3 loop is CASSLHALGTEAFF. The CDR3 DNA sequence: TGTGCCAGCAGTTTACATGCGCTTGGCACTGAAGCTTTCTTT. The V gene is TRBV27, the J gene TRBJ1-1; D remains ambiguous. Germline V lookup: CDR1 MNHEY, CDR2 SMNVEV (reference sequence). Trimming stripped 2 bases from V and 4 bases from J, with 11 bases between. The CDR3 spans 14 residues.

Only one count was recorded for this clone. This rearrangement joins TRBV10-3 to TRBJ2-2, with 7 bases fitting TRBD2. V lost 5 bases and J lost 4; bases outside the gene matches: 4. The length of the CDR3 is 14 residues. Germline CDR1 is ENHRY and CDR2 is SYGVKD. This CDR3 reads CAISTSAITGELFF. In DNA form, the CDR3 reads TGTGCCATCAGTACTAGCGCGATCACCGGGGAGCTGTTTTTT.

The V gene is TRBV19, the J gene TRBJ1-5; maybe TRBD1 (6 bases). CDR1 and CDR2 (germline): LNHDA, SQIVND (reference sequence). V lost 11 bases, J lost 0 bases, and 23 bases lay in between. The length of the CDR3 is 17 residues. The DNA of the CDR3 is TGTGCCGGTCTTACGTTCAGGGGTGGACTTAGCAATCAGCCCCAGCATTTT. Its protein product is CAGLTFRGGLSNQPQHF.

The gene calls are TRBV6-4 and TRBJ1-1; D remains unclear. The V end was cut by 6 bases, the J end by 4 bases, with 12 bases between. Per germline, CDR1 MRHNA and CDR2 SNTAGT. The CDR3 is made up of 13 amino acids. The CDR3 DNA reads as TGTGCCAGCAGGCCAGACTACCCCACTGAAGCTTTCTTT. This translates into CASRPDYPTEAFF.

V gene TRBV7-9 combines with J gene TRBJ2-7; D is ambiguous. The V end was cut by 5 bases, the J end by 7 bases, with 12 bases between. Per germline, CDR1 SEHNR and CDR2 FQNEAQ (reference sequence). This CDR3 has 12 amino acids. CDR3 in amino acids: CASSQVEQEQYF. The DNA of the CDR3 is TGTGCCAGCAGCCAAGTGGAGCAGGAGCAGTACTTC.

This chain connects TRBV7-3 to TRBJ2-6, with 8 bases aligning to TRBD2. Germline V gene sequence: CDR1 SGHTA, CDR2 FQGTGA. The CDR3 is 15 residues long. Trimming cost V 4 bases and J 2 bases; bases outside gene matches: 1. This CDR3 reads CASSSGLAGANVLTF. In nucleotides, the CDR3 is TGTGCCAGCAGCTCGGGACTAGCTGGGGCCAACGTCCTGACTTTC.

The V and J genes are TRBV6-1 and TRBJ1-3; perhaps TRBD1 as D (6 bases). The CDR3 runs to 14 residues. CDR1 is MNHNS, CDR2 SASEGT, per germline. V was trimmed by 11 bases and J by 6 bases, leaving 20 bases between them. CDR3 DNA: TGTGCCGCTTCTTCGGAGGGGGGCGTAAACACCATATATTTT. Translation: CAASSEGGVNTIYF.

This chain connects TRBV29-1 to TRBJ2-5; D is possibly TRBD1 or TRBD2 (6 bases each). The V gene lost 4 bases and the J gene lost 5 bases, with 23 bases spanning the gap. CDR3 length equals 16 residues. CDR1 is SQVTM, CDR2 ANQGSEA, per germline. CDR3 bases: TGCAGCGTTGCTTGGACGGCGGGAAGCCAGGGGGAGACCCAGTACTTC. Translating it yields CSVAWTAGSQGETQYF.

The chain has TRBV29-1 and TRBJ2-1, with 8 bases fitting TRBD2. The V gene's germline CDR1 is SQVTM and CDR2 ANQGSEA. The J segment lost 4 bases and the V segment lost 4 bases, leaving 0 bases of the junction unmatched. The CDR3 sequence is 12 residues long. CDR3 coding DNA: TGCAGCGTTGCTAGCGGGTACAATGAGCAGTTCTTC. Protein sequence: CSVASGYNEQFF.

The genes are TRBV30 and TRBJ2-5, with TRBD1 matching 10 bases. The germline CDR1 and CDR2 sequences are GTSNPN and SVGIG (reference sequence). Germline trimming cut 4 bases from V and 4 bases from J; bases unmatched to any gene: 3. The CDR3 is 13 amino acids. The CDR3, as DNA: TGTGCCTGGATGGACAGGGGGGGAGAGACCCAGTACTTC. This codes for CAWMDRGGETQYF. The whole variable domain, remainder taken from reference TRBV30 and TRBJ2-5, is SQTIHQWPATLVQPVGSPLSLECTVEGTSNPNLYWYRQAAGRGLQLLFYSVGIGQISSEVPQNLSASRPQDRQFILSSKKLLLSDSGFYLCAWMDRGGETQYFGPGTRLLVL.

As for this clone: The junction and the germline gene differ at one end; a read error may be behind it. The chain couples TRBV2 to TRBJ2-1; TRBD1 is a possible D gene (5 bases). Germline lookup yields CDR1 SNHLY and CDR2 FYNNEI. CDR3 length: 13 residues. CDR3 nucleotide sequence: TGTGCCAGCCGTGAAGCCGTCAGGGTGGAGCAGTTCTTC. Encoded protein: CASREAVRVEQFF.

This clone occurred once. The chain couples TRBV30 to TRBJ1-2; TRBD1 matches 7 bases. Germline loops: CDR1 GTSNPN, CDR2 SVGIG (reference sequence). The CDR3 loop spans 14 amino acids. Trimming took 0 bases from V and 4 from J; bases not matched to a gene: 5. The CDR3 spells CAWSVGTAGYGYTF. In DNA, the CDR3 is TGTGCCTGGAGTGTTGGGACAGCCGGCTATGGCTACACCTTC.

The chain recombines TRBV5-4 with TRBJ1-4, with a possible D match to TRBD1 (6 bases). Looked up from germline, CDR1 is SGHNT and CDR2 is YYREEE (reference sequence). The germline V and J ends were trimmed by 4 bases and 3 bases, with 16 bases remaining between them. This CDR3 contains 16 residues. In nucleotides, the CDR3 is TGTGCCAGCAGCACCGGCCGAGGGGGTGCTAATGAAAAACTGTTTTTT. As protein: CASSTGRGGANEKLFF.

As regards this clone: This CDR3 is also generated by other DNA sequences in the sample. This sequence joins TRBV5-1 and TRBJ2-1, with 12 bases aligning to TRBD2. Looked up from germline, CDR1 is SGHRS and CDR2 is YFSETQ. Germline trimming cut 2 bases from V and 6 bases from J; bases unmatched to any gene: 3. CDR3 length equals 15 residues. The CDR3 is CASSLGTSGLNEQFF. For the CDR3, the DNA is TGCGCCAGCAGCTTAGGGACTAGCGGGCTCAATGAGCAGTTCTTC.

This clone was seen only a few times. This chain joins TRBV10-1 and TRBJ2-5; weak D call: TRBD1 (5 bases). The CDR3 spans 11 residues. V lost 11 bases and J 3 bases, leaving 10 bases between the germline ends. CDR1 and CDR2 (germline): WNHNN, SYGVQD (reference sequence). The CDR3 DNA sequence: TGCGCCTTCCTCAGGGAAGAGACCCAGTACTTC. Protein sequence: CAFLREETQYF.